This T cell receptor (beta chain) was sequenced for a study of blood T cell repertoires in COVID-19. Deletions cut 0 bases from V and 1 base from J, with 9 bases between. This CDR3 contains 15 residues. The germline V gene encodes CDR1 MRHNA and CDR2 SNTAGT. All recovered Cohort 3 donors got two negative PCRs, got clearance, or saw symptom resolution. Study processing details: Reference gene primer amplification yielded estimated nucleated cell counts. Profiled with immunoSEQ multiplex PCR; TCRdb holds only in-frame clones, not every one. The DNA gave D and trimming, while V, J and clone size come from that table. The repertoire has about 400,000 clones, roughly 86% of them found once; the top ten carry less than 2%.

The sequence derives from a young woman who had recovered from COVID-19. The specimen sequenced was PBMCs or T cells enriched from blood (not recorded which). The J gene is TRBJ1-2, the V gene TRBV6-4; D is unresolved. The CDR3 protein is CASSDSARGNYGYTF. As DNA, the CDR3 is TGTGCCAGCAGTGACTCGGCACGGGGTAACTATGGCTACACCTTC.